This TCR beta chain was captured in a study of blood T cell repertoires in COVID-19. There are 13 residues in the CDR3. Trimming shortened V by 4 bases and J by 3 bases, and 11 bases separated the two germline ends. Germline V lookup: CDR1 SGHRS, CDR2 YFSETQ. Assay: immunoSEQ multiplex PCR; the TCRdb copy retains only in-frame clones and omits some. The data hold about 220,000 clones, with approximately 80% observed a single time. The chain employs TRBV5-1 and TRBJ2-7, with a tentative D call TRBD2 (6 bases). This TCR came from a man in his forties who had recovered from COVID-19. Input material: peripheral blood. The CDR3 region is CASSPGLNYEQYF. The CDR3, as DNA: TGCGCCAGCAGCCCGGGACTTAACTACGAGCAGTACTTC.